A single sample gave rise to the 25 T cell receptor beta chains below, sequenced in a study of Graves' ophthalmopathy and Graves' hyperthyroidism. Using RNA transcripts, the TCR beta CDR3 regions were amplified. HTBI primers were used in a first-round RT-PCR, which preceded a second-round multiplex PCR. Each CDR3 protein gets one entry after TCRdb re-called the multiplex PCR reads with MiXCR. In the table there are some 390,000 distinct CDR3 sequences, around 17% of which are singletons. Sequenced: peripheral blood. These receptors were taken from a woman aged 18-29 years with Graves' ophthalmopathy.

At least ten counts were recorded for this clonotype. The CDR3 loop is CASSEEGRRGTEAFF. The CDR3 region has the DNA TGTGCCAGCAGTGAAGAAGGCAGGAGGGGCACTGAAGCTTTCTTT. This chain joins TRBV2 and TRBJ1-1; a possible D gene is TRBD1 (5 bases). Looked up from germline, CDR1 is SNHLY and CDR2 is FYNNEI. Trimming stripped 1 base from V and 4 bases from J, with 13 bases between. This CDR3 contains 15 residues. The entire variable domain, with the rest obtained from reference TRBV2 and TRBJ1-1, is as follows: EPEVTQTPSHQVTQMGQEVILRCVPISNHLYFYWYRQILGQKVEFLVSFYNNEISEKSEIFDDQFSVERPDGSNFTLKIRSTKLEDSAMYFCASSEEGRRGTEAFFGQGTRLTVV.

This clonotype came up many times. This rearrangement joins TRBV20-1 to TRBJ1-3, with D maybe TRBD1 (5 bases). Trimming stripped 1 base from V and 0 bases from J, with 16 bases between. This CDR3 is built from 17 residues. Germline CDR1 DFQATT, CDR2 SNEGSKA (reference sequence). In DNA, the CDR3 is TGCAGTGCTAGAGTAGTAACTCCCACAGGCTCTGGAAACACCATATATTTT. Amino acid sequence: CSARVVTPTGSGNTIYF.

The table lists this clonotype with many counts. V gene TRBV6-5 combines with J gene TRBJ1-2, with D tentatively TRBD1 (6 bases). The CDR3 spans 14 residues. Trimming removed 0 bases at V and 2 bases at J, with 7 bases between. The germline V gene has CDR1 MNHEY and CDR2 SVGAGI. CDR3 sequence (DNA): TGTGCCAGCAGTTACTCGGACAGCAACTATGGCTACACCTTC. This translates into CASSYSDSNYGYTF.

This clonotype has ten or more counts. The V gene is TRBV27, the J gene TRBJ2-7; 10 positions agree with TRBD1. Germline loops: CDR1 MNHEY, CDR2 SMNVEV (reference sequence). Trimming took 6 bases from V and 2 from J; bases not matched to a gene: 4. CDR3 length: 14 residues. CDR3 in amino acids: CASRTGTGAYEQYF. The CDR3 nucleotides read TGTGCCAGCAGAACCGGGACAGGGGCCTACGAGCAGTACTTC.

The gene calls are TRBV12-3 or TRBV12-4 and TRBJ1-6; no clear D gene. V was pared by 3 bases and J by 4 bases, with 7 bases between. The CDR3 runs 14 residues. CDR3 sequence: CASSLEEYNSPLHF. The CDR3 DNA sequence: TGTGCCAGCAGTTTGGAGGAATATAATTCACCCCTCCACTTT.

Many counts were recorded for this clonotype. The chain combines TRBV5-1 with TRBJ1-1, with 10 bases fitting TRBD1. Germline CDR1 SGHRS, CDR2 YFSETQ. J lost 1 base, V lost 4 bases, and 13 bases had no gene match. This CDR3 contains 18 residues. The CDR3 DNA sequence: TGCGCCAGCAGCGCCTCCGGGACAGGGGTTTTAGCGAACACTGAAGCTTTCTTT. Translated: CASSASGTGVLANTEAFF.

This clonotype has a count of ten or more. The chain joins TRBV6-2 or TRBV6-3 to TRBJ1-6; 7 bases map to TRBD1. The CDR3 runs 15 residues. After removal of 6 bases from V and 10 bases from J, the junction contained 12 bases not matched to a gene. Germline assignment: CDR1 MNHEY and CDR2 SVGEGT. CDR3 sequence: CASSDPGQSSSPLHF. CDR3 sequence (DNA): TGTGCCAGCAGCGATCCGGGACAGTCTAGCTCACCCCTCCACTTT.

Many counts were recorded for this clonotype. This rearrangement joins TRBV6-1 to TRBJ2-5, with TRBD1 matching 10 bases. Looked up from germline, CDR1 is MNHNS and CDR2 is SASEGT. The V gene end was trimmed by 7 bases and the J gene end by 5 bases; junction bases not matched to a gene: 7. CDR3 length: 14 amino acids. The CDR3 loop reads CASNTGTGDETQYF. The CDR3 DNA is TGTGCCAGCAATACCGGGACAGGGGATGAGACCCAGTACTTC.

This clonotype has just a few counts. A much bigger clone sits one base away, suggesting this may be a read error. V and J are TRBV11-2 and TRBJ2-7; D gene unclear. CDR1 and CDR2 from the germline V gene are SGHAT and FQNNGV. The CDR3 is made up of 11 amino acids. V lost 6 bases to trimming and J lost 4 bases, with 7 bases between them. CDR3: CASRDVYEQYF. The CDR3 bases are TGTGCCAGCAGGGACGTTTACGAGCAGTACTTC.

At least ten counts were recorded for this clonotype. The chain joins TRBV6-2 or TRBV6-3 to TRBJ2-4, with 10 nucleotides matching TRBD1. This CDR3 comprises 14 residues. Germline values: CDR1 MNHEY, CDR2 SVGEGT. Losses at the gene ends were 6 bases for V and 5 bases for J; bases not matched to a gene: 4. The CDR3 DNA reads as TGTGCCAGCAGACTAGGACAGGGGGAAAACATTCAGTACTTC. Residues: CASRLGQGENIQYF.

This clonotype was observed at least ten times. The CDR3 region is CASRDSYTEAFF. The CDR3 coding sequence is TGTGCCAGTAGAGACAGTTACACTGAAGCTTTCTTT. V gene TRBV19 combines with J gene TRBJ1-1; TRBD1 is a possible D gene (5 bases). CDR3 length: 12 residues. Germline CDR1 is LNHDA and CDR2 is SQIVND (reference sequence). Trimming removed 6 bases at V and 3 bases at J, with 8 bases between. The entire variable domain, with the rest obtained from reference TRBV19 and TRBJ1-1, is as follows: DGGITQSPKYLFRKEGQNVTLSCEQNLNHDAMYWYRQDPGQGLRLIYYSQIVNDFQKGDIAEGYSVSREKKESFPLTVTSAQKNPTAFYLCASRDSYTEAFFGQGTRLTVV.

V usage is TRBV29-1 and J usage is TRBJ1-2; 7 bases are a match to TRBD1. V was pared by 4 bases and J by 3 bases, with 14 bases of the junction left unmatched. The CDR3 consists of 16 residues. Germline CDR1 and CDR2: SQVTM and ANQGSEA. CDR3 nucleotide sequence: TGCAGCGTTGTTGGGACCCAGGGGGGTGAAGACTATGGCTACACCTTC. Amino acid sequence: CSVVGTQGGEDYGYTF.

There are many counts of this clonotype. The chain is built from TRBV11-2 and TRBJ2-7; 7 bases agree with TRBD1. CDR1 and CDR2 from the germline V gene are SGHAT and FQNNGV. CDR3 size: 14 residues. With 5 bases clipped from V and 5 bases from J, the junction kept 9 bases outside the gene matches. The CDR3 spells CASSQTTGSNEQYF. For the CDR3, the DNA is TGTGCCAGCAGCCAGACGACAGGGTCCAACGAGCAGTACTTC. Variable domain in full (rest from reference TRBV11-2 and TRBJ2-7): EAGVAQSPRYKIIEKRQSVAFWCNPISGHATLYWYQQILGQGPKLLIQFQNNGVVDDSQLPKDRFSAERLKGVDSTLKIQPAKLEDSAVYLCASSQTTGSNEQYFGPGTRLTVT.

This rearrangement joins TRBV20-1 to TRBJ1-6; D gene ambiguous. The CDR3 runs to 13 residues. The germline gives CDR1 DFQATT, CDR2 SNEGSKA (reference sequence). Trimming left V 2 bases short and J 12 bases short, with 14 bases between. CDR3 region: CSARSDGNGPLHF. The CDR3 nucleotides read TGCAGTGCTAGATCGGACGGAAATGGACCCCTCCACTTT.

This clonotype was picked up many times. Relative to the germline gene, one junction end is altered; a read error may explain this. The rearrangement joins TRBV7-2 to TRBJ2-4, with a weak D call TRBD1 (5 bases). Germline loops: CDR1 SGHTA, CDR2 FQGNSA. This CDR3 is 16 amino acids long. CDR3 protein: CASSLVAGSTNNIQYF. In nucleotides, the CDR3 is TGTGCCAGCAGCTTAGTAGCAGGGTCGACCAACAACATTCAGTACTTC.

This clonotype appeared many times. The rearrangement joins TRBV20-1 to TRBJ2-7; 8 bases fit TRBD2. The CDR3 covers 13 residues. The germline V gene has CDR1 DFQATT and CDR2 SNEGSKA (reference sequence). V trimming: 3 bases; J trimming: 3 bases; junction bases outside the gene matches: 4. CDR3 protein: CSARGTRSYEQYF. CDR3 sequence (DNA): TGCAGTGCTAGGGGGACTAGAAGCTACGAGCAGTACTTC.

The chain couples TRBV28 to TRBJ1-5; weak D call: TRBD1 (5 bases). V lost 3 bases to trimming and J lost 8 bases, with 17 bases between them. The CDR3 runs to 15 residues. The germline gives CDR1 MDHEN, CDR2 SYDVKM. The CDR3 DNA sequence: TGTGCCAGCAGTTTCGGGGGGACCTTCCGTGAGCCCCAGCATTTT. Translated: CASSFGGTFREPQHF.

This clonotype was detected ten times or more. This rearrangement joins TRBV10-2 to TRBJ1-6; possibly TRBD1 for D (5 bases). The CDR3 spans 14 residues. Germline values: CDR1 WSHSY, CDR2 SAAADI. Trimming pared 6 bases from V and 5 bases from J, leaving 11 bases between. In DNA form, the CDR3 reads TGCGCCAGCAGGGAGGGGAGAAATAATTCACCCCTCCACTTT. It codes for CASREGRNNSPLHF.

The rearrangement uses TRBV19 and TRBJ1-1; D unclear. With 10 bases removed from V and 5 bases from J, the gap between germline ends came to 17 bases. CDR1 is LNHDA and CDR2 is SQIVND in the germline V gene (reference sequence). CDR3 length: 13 residues. Here the CDR3 DNA reads TGTGCCACCCTCCCCTTAGGTGGGACTGAAGCTTTCTTT. Protein sequence: CATLPLGGTEAFF.

This clonotype was seen many times. The gene calls are TRBV29-1 and TRBJ1-1; D is ambiguous. V dropped 7 bases and J dropped 11 bases, with 17 bases sitting between them. Germline CDR1 reads SQVTM; CDR2 reads ANQGSEA. This CDR3 has 11 amino acids. CDR3 protein: CSANLGFKAFF. The CDR3 region has the DNA TGCAGCGCGAATTTGGGTTTTAAGGCTTTCTTT.

The genes are TRBV5-1 and TRBJ2-7; 8 bases fit TRBD2. Germline values: CDR1 SGHRS, CDR2 YFSETQ. CDR3 length: 19 amino acids. Trimming removed 0 bases from V and 1 base from J; junction bases left unmatched: 15. CDR3 nucleotides: TGCGCCAGCAGCTTGGTAGCAGCGGGGGTTCCGCGCTATTCCTACGAGCAGTACTTC. This encodes CASSLVAAGVPRYSYEQYF.

This clonotype was seen many times. The genes are TRBV20-1 and TRBJ2-7; 7 bases map to TRBD2. There are 15 residues in the CDR3. Germline-derived CDR1 and CDR2 are DFQATT and SNEGSKA (reference sequence). J was trimmed by 0 bases and V by 5 bases; bases with no gene match: 10. The CDR3 region has the DNA TGCAGTGCTGTAAGGGGAGGGCGAGGCTCCTACGAGCAGTACTTC. This translates into CSAVRGGRGSYEQYF.

In this sample, this clonotype turned up many times. This sequence joins TRBV6-2 or TRBV6-3 and TRBJ2-2; 15 positions agree with TRBD2. V shed 7 bases and J 4 bases; nucleotides not matched to a gene: 7. The CDR3 totals 17 residues. CDR1 is MNHEY and CDR2 is SVGEGT in the germline V gene. DNA for the CDR3: TGTGCCAGCACCCACGGGACTAGCGGGAGGTTCACCGGGGAGCTGTTTTTT. Its translation: CASTHGTSGRFTGELFF.

This clonotype came up many times. The chain carries TRBV20-1 and TRBJ2-5; D is undetermined. The CDR3 has 13 residues. Germline V gene lookup returns CDR1 DFQATT and CDR2 SNEGSKA (reference sequence). Trimming took 5 bases from V and 5 from J, leaving 15 bases between them. The CDR3 here is CSAPGVVGETQYF. The DNA of the CDR3 is TGCAGTGCTCCTGGGGTGGTAGGGGAGACCCAGTACTTC.

At least ten counts were recorded for this clonotype. J is TRBJ2-7 and V is TRBV28; 7 bases are shared with TRBD1. Germline CDR1 and CDR2: MDHEN and SYDVKM. The V gene end was trimmed by 5 bases and the J gene end by 4 bases; junction bases not matched to a gene: 11. The CDR3 has 15 amino acids. The CDR3 reads CASSPPSTGSYEQYF. The DNA for the CDR3 is TGTGCCAGCAGTCCCCCCTCGACAGGGTCATACGAGCAGTACTTC.